Listed below are T cell receptor beta chains from one sample, sequenced in a study of shared clonotypes between healthy human individuals. Clones were sequenced by immunoSEQ multiplex PCR, and TCRdb holds only the in-frame ones, with some missing. The sample holds 600,000 to 750,000 clones, 55% to 75% seen once. What was sequenced was memory CD4+ T cells sorted from blood. These TCRs come from a woman in her thirties in good health. The CDR3 runs from the conserved cysteine through the conserved F or W. Fields, in order: V gene, clone size, J gene, CDR3 protein. Rows may omit the clone size; those that give it use once, few, many or a size class.

v_call: TRBV6-5
clone_size: .
j_call: TRBJ1-1
cdr3_aa: CASSSPRGGPEAFF

v_call: TRBV19
clone_size: few
j_call: TRBJ2-4
cdr3_aa: CASSIDGGGVGPAKNIQYF

v_call: TRBV28
clone_size: .
j_call: TRBJ2-4
cdr3_aa: CASSFPGPLGVQYF

v_call: TRBV19
clone_size: .
j_call: TRBJ2-2
cdr3_aa: CASSTYSGNTGELFF

v_call: TRBV10-1
clone_size: few
j_call: TRBJ2-7
cdr3_aa: CASSKGSRDEQYF

v_call: TRBV5-8
clone_size: .
j_call: TRBJ1-5
cdr3_aa: CASSLAQSNQPQHF

v_call: TRBV5-4
clone_size: .
j_call: TRBJ1-2
cdr3_aa: CASSPTEPEAYGYTF

v_call: TRBV6-1
clone_size: .
j_call: TRBJ2-7
cdr3_aa: CASSADPGNYEQYF

v_call: TRBV6-5
clone_size: .
j_call: TRBJ1-1
cdr3_aa: CASSYSANMNTEAFF

v_call: TRBV5-5
clone_size: .
j_call: TRBJ2-3
cdr3_aa: CASSLDRGGRAVDTQYF

v_call: TRBV4-1
clone_size: .
j_call: TRBJ2-5
cdr3_aa: CASSQGGAGGRQETQYF

v_call: TRBV27
clone_size: .
j_call: TRBJ1-3
cdr3_aa: CASRGLGQGYF

v_call: TRBV2
clone_size: .
j_call: TRBJ2-3
cdr3_aa: CASSRQGPDTQYF

v_call: TRBV19
clone_size: once
j_call: TRBJ2-2
cdr3_aa: CASSIDLGLAGVTGELFF

v_call: TRBV19
clone_size: .
j_call: TRBJ1-1
cdr3_aa: CASSIFIGGTTEAFF

v_call: TRBV19
clone_size: .
j_call: TRBJ2-1
cdr3_aa: CASSSDRGLYNEQFF

v_call: TRBV11-2
clone_size: once
j_call: TRBJ2-3
cdr3_aa: CASSPMVDSGTDTQYF

v_call: TRBV2
clone_size: few
j_call: TRBJ1-1
cdr3_aa: CASSIGPNTEAFF

v_call: TRBV28
clone_size: few
j_call: TRBJ2-7
cdr3_aa: CASRPAVAGAYEQYF

v_call: TRBV28
clone_size: once
j_call: TRBJ1-1
cdr3_aa: CASSQGHTGLMNTEAFF

v_call: TRBV5-4
clone_size: .
j_call: TRBJ2-5
cdr3_aa: CASSLKGRGQETQYF

v_call: TRBV10-2
clone_size: .
j_call: TRBJ2-7
cdr3_aa: CASSEAARGEQYF

v_call: TRBV28
clone_size: .
j_call: TRBJ1-5
cdr3_aa: CASSPQDRVQPQHF

v_call: TRBV19
clone_size: .
j_call: TRBJ2-2
cdr3_aa: CASSIPGSGGGELFF

v_call: TRBV5-4
clone_size: .
j_call: TRBJ2-2
cdr3_aa: CASSPAGLAVGTGELFF

v_call: TRBV5-4
clone_size: .
j_call: TRBJ2-4
cdr3_aa: CASSLARDTSAKNIQYF

v_call: TRBV28
clone_size: .
j_call: TRBJ2-7
cdr3_aa: CASSSEGTVVYEQYF

v_call: TRBV5-1
clone_size: once
j_call: TRBJ2-7
cdr3_aa: CASSLGQGMDEQYF

v_call: TRBV19
clone_size: .
j_call: TRBJ2-2
cdr3_aa: CASSGAASAGTGELFF

v_call: TRBV9
clone_size: .
j_call: TRBJ2-2
cdr3_aa: CASSVVASGGVITGELFF

v_call: TRBV27
clone_size: .
j_call: TRBJ1-2
cdr3_aa: CASSSPGQLWSYTF

v_call: TRBV28
clone_size: .
j_call: TRBJ2-7
cdr3_aa: CASSGRGRGVYEQYF

v_call: TRBV2
clone_size: .
j_call: TRBJ1-2
cdr3_aa: CASSAQGGYGYTF

v_call: TRBV7-9
clone_size: .
j_call: TRBJ2-7
cdr3_aa: CASSLEYEQYF

v_call: TRBV6-4
clone_size: .
j_call: TRBJ1-5
cdr3_aa: CASSAELDQPQHF

v_call: TRBV29-1
clone_size: .
j_call: TRBJ2-5
cdr3_aa: CSVEAKRGAETQYF

v_call: TRBV7-9
clone_size: .
j_call: TRBJ2-7
cdr3_aa: CASRQTGDNEQYF

v_call: TRBV11-3
clone_size: .
j_call: TRBJ2-1
cdr3_aa: CASSPQLAGVRDEQFF

v_call: TRBV27
clone_size: .
j_call: TRBJ1-1
cdr3_aa: CASSAMGRMNTEAFF

v_call: TRBV2
clone_size: .
j_call: TRBJ2-2
cdr3_aa: CASSGQLTGELFF

v_call: TRBV6-5
clone_size: .
j_call: TRBJ2-6
cdr3_aa: CASSYEGQRVANVLTF